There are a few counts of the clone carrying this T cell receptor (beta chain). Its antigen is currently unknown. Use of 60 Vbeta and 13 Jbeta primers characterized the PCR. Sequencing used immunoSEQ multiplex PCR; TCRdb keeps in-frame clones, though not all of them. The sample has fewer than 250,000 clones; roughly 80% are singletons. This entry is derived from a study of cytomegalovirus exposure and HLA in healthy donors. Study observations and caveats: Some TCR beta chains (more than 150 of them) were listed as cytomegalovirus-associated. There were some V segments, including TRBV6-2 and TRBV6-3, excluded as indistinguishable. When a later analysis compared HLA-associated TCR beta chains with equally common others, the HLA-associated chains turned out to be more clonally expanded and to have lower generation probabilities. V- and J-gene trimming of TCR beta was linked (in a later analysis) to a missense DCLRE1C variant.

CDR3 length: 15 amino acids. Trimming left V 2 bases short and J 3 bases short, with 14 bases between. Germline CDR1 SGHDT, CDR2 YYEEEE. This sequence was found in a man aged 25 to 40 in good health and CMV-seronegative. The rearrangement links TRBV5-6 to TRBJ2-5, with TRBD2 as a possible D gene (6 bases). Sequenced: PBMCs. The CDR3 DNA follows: TGTGCCAGCAGCTTTAGGCGGGGCTCAAAAGAGACCCAGTACTTC. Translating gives CASSFRRGSKETQYF.